The 8 T cell receptor beta chains below come from one sample, sequenced in a study of response to subunit inactivated influenza vaccine. One entry per CDR3 protein, called by TCRdb with MiXCR from the RT-PCR reads. The profile shows under 800,000 distinct CDR3 sequences, about 14% of them singletons. The source material was PBMCs from blood, sampled 14 to 15 days before vaccination. Receptor source: a man over 45 who received an inactivated influenza vaccine.

Only a few counts were recorded for this clonotype. The chain carries TRBV6-5 and TRBJ2-5; D is unclear. The CDR3 has 14 residues. The germline V gene encodes CDR1 MNHEY and CDR2 SVGAGI. Trimming pared 4 bases from V and 5 bases from J, leaving 14 bases between. Here the CDR3 reads CASSWTDLRETQYF. In DNA form, the CDR3 reads TGTGCCAGCAGTTGGACGGACCTCCGGGAGACCCAGTACTTC.

The rearrangement joins TRBV19 to TRBJ2-1; no firm D call. The CDR3 contains 13 residues. Trimming took off 5 bases at V and 9 bases at J, with 14 bases between the two ends. Germline CDR1 reads LNHDA; CDR2 reads SQIVND (reference sequence). DNA of the CDR3: TGTGCCAGTAGTGTTCCCCCGGTCGGTGAGCAGTTCTTC. This encodes CASSVPPVGEQFF.

V and J are TRBV10-3 and TRBJ2-3, with D perhaps matching TRBD1 or TRBD2 (5 bases each). The germline V gene encodes CDR1 ENHRY and CDR2 SYGVKD. The germline V and J ends were trimmed by 8 bases and 4 bases, with 10 bases remaining between them. The CDR3 covers 12 residues. The CDR3: CAILGDADTQYF. The CDR3 nucleotides read TGTGCCATCCTTGGGGACGCAGATACGCAGTATTTT.

This clonotype has a handful of counts. The V call is TRBV12-3 or TRBV12-4, the J call TRBJ2-3; D unclear. CDR3 length: 13 residues. V was cut by 1 base and J by 6 bases, with 8 bases left in between. The CDR3 DNA reads as TGTGCCAGCAGTTTAGTTGTCCGGGATACGCAGTATTTT. Its protein product is CASSLVVRDTQYF.

In its sample, this clonotype was seen a few times. The chain recombines TRBV11-2 with TRBJ2-5; D perhaps matches TRBD1 (6 bases). Trimming removed 5 bases from V and 3 bases from J, with 13 bases in between. CDR1 SGHAT and CDR2 FQNNGV come from the germline V gene. This CDR3 region has 14 residues. CDR3 sequence reads: CASSPWAGEETQYF. The CDR3 nucleotides read TGTGCCAGCAGCCCATGGGCAGGGGAAGAGACCCAGTACTTC.

There are a few counts of this clonotype. V and J are TRBV4-1 and TRBJ2-7; D tentatively fits TRBD1 or TRBD2 (5 bases each). The CDR3 spans 17 residues. CDR1 and CDR2 from the germline V gene are MGHRA and YSYEKL. Trimming shortened V by 2 bases and J by 3 bases, and 20 bases separated the two germline ends. The CDR3 region has the DNA TGCGCCAGCAGCCAAAGTGGAGGATCAGGGATAGGCTACGAGCAGTACTTC. It is translated as CASSQSGGSGIGYEQYF.

The chain uses TRBV10-3 and TRBJ2-3; 7 bases match TRBD2. CDR3 size: 15 residues. The V gene end was trimmed by 4 bases and the J gene end by 2 bases; junction bases not matched to a gene: 6. Germline CDR1 reads ENHRY; CDR2 reads SYGVKD. For the CDR3, the DNA is TGTGCCATCAGTGCCTGGCGGGAGATCACAGATACGCAGTATTTT. It yields the protein CAISAWREITDTQYF.

J is TRBJ2-7 and V is TRBV2, with D unresolved. V was pared by 4 bases and J by 2 bases, with 12 bases between. Germline V gives CDR1 SNHLY, CDR2 FYNNEI. The CDR3 runs to 14 residues. CDR3 nucleotides: TGTGCCAGCAGTGGTCGGCAGGAAACCTACGAGCAGTACTTC. Encoded protein: CASSGRQETYEQYF.